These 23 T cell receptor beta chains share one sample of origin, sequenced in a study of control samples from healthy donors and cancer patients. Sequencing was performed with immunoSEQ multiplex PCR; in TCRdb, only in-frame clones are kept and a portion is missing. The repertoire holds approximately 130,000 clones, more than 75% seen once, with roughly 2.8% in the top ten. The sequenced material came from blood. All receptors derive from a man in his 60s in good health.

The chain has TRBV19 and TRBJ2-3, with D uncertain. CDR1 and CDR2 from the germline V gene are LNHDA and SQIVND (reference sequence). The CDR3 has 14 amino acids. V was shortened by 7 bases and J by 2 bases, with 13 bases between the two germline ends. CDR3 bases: TGTGCCAGTAACGCGAATCTGGTCACAGATACGCAGTATTTT. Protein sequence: CASNANLVTDTQYF.

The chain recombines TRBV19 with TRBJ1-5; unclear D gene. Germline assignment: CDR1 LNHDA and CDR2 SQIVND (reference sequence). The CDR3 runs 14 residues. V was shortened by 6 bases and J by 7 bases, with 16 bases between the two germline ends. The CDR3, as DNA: TGTGCCAGTAGATCCACCTACGGCCTACAGCCCCAGCATTTT. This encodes CASRSTYGLQPQHF.

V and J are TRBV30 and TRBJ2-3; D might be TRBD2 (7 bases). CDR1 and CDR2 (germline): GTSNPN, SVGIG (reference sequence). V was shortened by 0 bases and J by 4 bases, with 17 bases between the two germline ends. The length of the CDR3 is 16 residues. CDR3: CAWSVLGGAKADTQYF. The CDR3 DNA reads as TGTGCCTGGAGTGTCCTAGGGGGGGCAAAGGCAGATACGCAGTATTTT.

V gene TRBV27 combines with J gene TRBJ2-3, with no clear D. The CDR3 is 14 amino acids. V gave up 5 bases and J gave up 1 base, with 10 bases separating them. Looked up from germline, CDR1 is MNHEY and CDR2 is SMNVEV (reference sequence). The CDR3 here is CASSLQKGTDTQYF. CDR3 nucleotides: TGTGCCAGCAGTCTCCAGAAAGGCACAGATACGCAGTATTTT.

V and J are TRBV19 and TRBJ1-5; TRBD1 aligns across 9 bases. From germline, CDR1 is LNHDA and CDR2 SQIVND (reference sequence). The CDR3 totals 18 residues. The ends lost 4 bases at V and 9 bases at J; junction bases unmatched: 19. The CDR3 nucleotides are TGTGCCAGTAGTACCGATGAGGGGACAGGGAAGGGTGTACGGCCCCAGCATTTT. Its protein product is CASSTDEGTGKGVRPQHF. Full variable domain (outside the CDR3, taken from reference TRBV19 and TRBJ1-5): DGGITQSPKYLFRKEGQNVTLSCEQNLNHDAMYWYRQDPGQGLRLIYYSQIVNDFQKGDIAEGYSVSREKKESFPLTVTSAQKNPTAFYLCASSTDEGTGKGVRPQHFGDGTRLSIL.

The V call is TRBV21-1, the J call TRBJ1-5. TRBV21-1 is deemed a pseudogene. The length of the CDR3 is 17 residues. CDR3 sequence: CASNPGMWIDSNQPQHF. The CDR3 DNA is TGTGCCAGCAACCCTGGCATGTGGATCGATAGCAATCAGCCCCAGCATTTT.

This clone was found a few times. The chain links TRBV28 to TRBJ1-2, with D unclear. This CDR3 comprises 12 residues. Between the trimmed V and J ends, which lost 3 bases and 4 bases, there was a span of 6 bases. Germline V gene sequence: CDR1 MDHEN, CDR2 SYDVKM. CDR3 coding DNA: TGTGCCAGCAGTTTCGCGGCCTATGGCTACACCTTC. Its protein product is CASSFAAYGYTF.

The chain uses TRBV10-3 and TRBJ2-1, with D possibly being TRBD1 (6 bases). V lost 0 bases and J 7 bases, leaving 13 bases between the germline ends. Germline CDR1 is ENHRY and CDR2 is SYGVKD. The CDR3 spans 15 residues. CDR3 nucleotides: TGTGCCATCAGTGAGTCGGTACAGGGTGGGAATGAGCAGTTCTTC. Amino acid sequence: CAISESVQGGNEQFF.

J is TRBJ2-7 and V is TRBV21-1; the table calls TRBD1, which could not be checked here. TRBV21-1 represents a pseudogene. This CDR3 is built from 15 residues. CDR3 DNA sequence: TGTGCCAGCAGCAAGGGACAGGGGGGTACCTACGAGCAGTACTTC. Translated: CASSKGQGGTYEQYF.

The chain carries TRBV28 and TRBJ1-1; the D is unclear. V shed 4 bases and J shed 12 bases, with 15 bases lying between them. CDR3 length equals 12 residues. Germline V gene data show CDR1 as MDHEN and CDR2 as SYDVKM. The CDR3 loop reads CASSWTSRSPFF. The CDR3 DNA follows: TGTGCCAGCAGTTGGACTTCCCGTTCGCCTTTCTTT.

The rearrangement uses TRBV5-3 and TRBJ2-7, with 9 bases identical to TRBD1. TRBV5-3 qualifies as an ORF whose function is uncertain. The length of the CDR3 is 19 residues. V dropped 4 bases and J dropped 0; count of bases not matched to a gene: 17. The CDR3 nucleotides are TGTGCCAGAAGCCGGCACAGGGGGCGCCGAACGAAACCCTCCTACGAGCAGTACTTC. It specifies CARSRHRGRRTKPSYEQYF.

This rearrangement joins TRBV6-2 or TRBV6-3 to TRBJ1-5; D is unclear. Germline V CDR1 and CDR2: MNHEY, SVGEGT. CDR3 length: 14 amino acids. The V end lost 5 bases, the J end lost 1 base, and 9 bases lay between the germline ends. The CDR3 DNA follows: TGTGCCAGCAGTCCGTTGGGAAGCAATCAGCCCCAGCATTTT. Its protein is CASSPLGSNQPQHF.

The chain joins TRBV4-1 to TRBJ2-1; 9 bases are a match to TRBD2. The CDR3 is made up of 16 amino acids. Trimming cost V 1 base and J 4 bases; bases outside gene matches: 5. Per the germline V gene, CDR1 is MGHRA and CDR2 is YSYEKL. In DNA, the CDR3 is TGCGCCAGCAGCCAAGTCTTTAGCGGGGGTTACAATGAGCAGTTCTTC. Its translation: CASSQVFSGGYNEQFF.

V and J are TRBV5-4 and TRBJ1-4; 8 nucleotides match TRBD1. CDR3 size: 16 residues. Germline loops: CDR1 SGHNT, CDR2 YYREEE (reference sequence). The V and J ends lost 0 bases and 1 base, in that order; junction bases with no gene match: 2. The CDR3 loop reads CASSLGTGKTNEKLFF. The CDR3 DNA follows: TGTGCCAGCAGCTTGGGGACAGGGAAAACTAATGAAAAACTGTTTTTT. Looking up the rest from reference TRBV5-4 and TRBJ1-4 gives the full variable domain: ETGVTQSPTHLIKTRGQQVTLRCSSQSGHNTVSWYQQALGQGPQFIFQYYREEENGRGNFPPRFSGLQFPNYSSELNVNALELDDSALYLCASSLGTGKTNEKLFFGSGTQLSVL.

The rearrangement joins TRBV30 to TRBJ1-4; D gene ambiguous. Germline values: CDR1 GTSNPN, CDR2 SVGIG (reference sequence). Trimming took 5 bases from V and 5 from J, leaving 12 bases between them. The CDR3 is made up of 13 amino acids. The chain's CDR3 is CAWGFGRNEKLFF. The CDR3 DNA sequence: TGTGCCTGGGGGTTCGGGCGGAATGAAAAACTGTTTTTT.

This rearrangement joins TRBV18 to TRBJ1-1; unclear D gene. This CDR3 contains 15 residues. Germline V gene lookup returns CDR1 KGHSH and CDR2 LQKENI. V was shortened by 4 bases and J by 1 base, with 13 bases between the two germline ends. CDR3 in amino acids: CASSRKGRENTEAFF. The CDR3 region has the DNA TGTGCCAGCTCACGTAAGGGAAGGGAGAACACTGAAGCTTTCTTT. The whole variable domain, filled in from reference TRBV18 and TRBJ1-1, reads NAGVMQNPRHLVRRRGQEARLRCSPMKGHSHVYWYRQLPEEGLKFMVYLQKENIIDESGMPKERFSAEFPKEGPSILRIQQVVRGDSAAYFCASSRKGRENTEAFFGQGTRLTVV.

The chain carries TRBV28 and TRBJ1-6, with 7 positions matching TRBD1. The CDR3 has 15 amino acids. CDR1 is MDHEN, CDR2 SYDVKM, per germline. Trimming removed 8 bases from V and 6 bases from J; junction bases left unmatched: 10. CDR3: CASRLRDSPNSPLHF. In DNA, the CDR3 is TGTGCCAGCCGACTCCGGGACAGTCCTAATTCACCCCTCCACTTT.

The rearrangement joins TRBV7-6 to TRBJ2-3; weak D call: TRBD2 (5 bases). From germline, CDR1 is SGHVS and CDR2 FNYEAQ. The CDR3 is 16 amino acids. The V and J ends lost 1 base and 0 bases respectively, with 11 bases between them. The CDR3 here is CASSLGGFSSTDTQYF. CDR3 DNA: TGTGCCAGCAGCTTAGGAGGGTTTTCTAGCACAGATACGCAGTATTTT.

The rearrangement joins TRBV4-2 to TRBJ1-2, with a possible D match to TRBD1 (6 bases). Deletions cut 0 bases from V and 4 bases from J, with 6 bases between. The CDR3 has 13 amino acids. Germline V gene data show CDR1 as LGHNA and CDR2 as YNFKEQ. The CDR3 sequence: CASSQETGYGYTF. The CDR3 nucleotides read TGTGCCAGCAGCCAAGAGACAGGCTATGGCTACACCTTC.

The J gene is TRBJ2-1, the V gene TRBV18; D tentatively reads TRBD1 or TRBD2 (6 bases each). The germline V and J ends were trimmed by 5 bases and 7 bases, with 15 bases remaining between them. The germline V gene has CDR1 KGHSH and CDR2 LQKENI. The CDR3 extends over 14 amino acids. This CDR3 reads CASSRDWTANEQFF. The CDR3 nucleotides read TGTGCCAGCTCAAGGGACTGGACAGCAAATGAGCAGTTCTTC.

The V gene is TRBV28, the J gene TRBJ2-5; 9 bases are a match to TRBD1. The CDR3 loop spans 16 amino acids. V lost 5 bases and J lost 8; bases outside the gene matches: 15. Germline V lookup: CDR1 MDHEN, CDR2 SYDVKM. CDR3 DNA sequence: TGTGCCAGCAGTCCCTCCCAGCCGGGACAGGGTCGTACCCAGTACTTC. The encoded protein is CASSPSQPGQGRTQYF.

CDR3 coding DNA: TGTGCCAGCCTACTCGGGACAGGCGCGTTTGAAAAACTGTTTTTT. This sequence encodes CASLLGTGAFEKLFF. The V call is TRBV28, the J call TRBJ1-4; TRBD1 aligns across 8 bases. Germline V gene data show CDR1 as MDHEN and CDR2 as SYDVKM. Trimming removed 8 bases from V and 7 bases from J; junction bases left unmatched: 12. This CDR3 has 15 residues.

The CDR3 sequence: CASRGRSDSTDTQYF. As DNA, the CDR3 is TGCGCCAGCAGGGGGCGTAGCGATAGCACAGATACGCAGTATTTT. The chain recombines TRBV5-1 with TRBJ2-3; either TRBD1 or TRBD2 may supply D (5 bases each). The germline V and J ends were trimmed by 5 bases and 0 bases, with 13 bases remaining between them. Germline V lookup: CDR1 SGHRS, CDR2 YFSETQ. The CDR3 extends over 15 amino acids.